One sample yielded the 27 T cell receptor beta chains listed below, sequenced in a study of CD8 T cells in ankylosing spondylitis. MiXCR was run by TCRdb on the 5' RACE reads, yielding one entry per CDR3 protein. The sample lists some 350,000 distinct CDR3 sequences; approximately 14% were seen once. The sample taken for sequencing was blood, either unsorted or a sorted T cell fraction (not recorded which). Receptors originate from a male donor with ankylosing spondylitis or in good health (not recorded which).

This chain connects TRBV11-2 to TRBJ2-3; 9 bases line up with TRBD2. V dropped 3 bases and J dropped 1; count of bases not matched to a gene: 11. This CDR3 has 18 residues. Germline CDR1 reads SGHAT; CDR2 reads FQNNGV. The CDR3 here is CASSLSSGTGARTDTQYF. CDR3 DNA sequence: TGTGCCAGCAGCTTGTCTAGCGGGACCGGGGCTCGCACAGATACGCAGTATTTT.

The chain carries TRBV30 and TRBJ1-1; D remains ambiguous. V shed 2 bases and J shed 7 bases, with 11 bases lying between them. The CDR3 is made up of 12 amino acids. CDR1 and CDR2 (germline): GTSNPN, SVGIG (reference sequence). This CDR3 is CAWSNQVVEAFF. CDR3 in DNA: TGTGCCTGGAGTAATCAGGTCGTTGAAGCTTTCTTT.

This clonotype was detected a few times. This chain connects TRBV10-2 to TRBJ2-5; 7 nucleotides match TRBD1. Germline V gives CDR1 WSHSY, CDR2 SAAADI. The CDR3 is made up of 16 amino acids. V dropped 0 bases and J dropped 4; count of bases not matched to a gene: 8. CDR3 loop: CASSESGGRGTETQYF. CDR3 nucleotides: TGCGCCAGCAGTGAGTCTGGAGGCAGGGGGACAGAGACCCAGTACTTC.

The chain links TRBV5-1 to TRBJ2-1, with D unresolved. Per the germline V gene, CDR1 is SGHRS and CDR2 is YFSETQ. Trimming cost V 0 bases and J 8 bases, with 12 bases left between them. There are 14 residues in the CDR3. In nucleotides, the CDR3 is TGCGCCAGCAGCTTGGCCCAACGCGGAGATGAGCAGTTCTTC. Translation gives CASSLAQRGDEQFF.

The V call is TRBV5-1, the J call TRBJ2-5, with D possibly being TRBD1 (6 bases). The germline V and J ends were trimmed by 4 bases and 1 base, with 17 bases remaining between them. The CDR3 spans 16 residues. Germline values: CDR1 SGHRS, CDR2 YFSETQ. The CDR3: CASSLSPTGLQETQYF. CDR3 DNA sequence: TGCGCCAGCAGCCTGTCGCCGACAGGACTCCAAGAGACCCAGTACTTC.

The chain links TRBV6-2 or TRBV6-3 to TRBJ2-3; no clear D. Germline CDR1 MNHEY, CDR2 SVGEGT. This CDR3 comprises 16 residues. Trimming took 6 bases from V and 2 from J, leaving 18 bases between them. The CDR3, as DNA: TGTGCCAGCAGCCGCTCTCGAAGTGGGCCCACAGATACGCAGTATTTT. Amino acid sequence: CASSRSRSGPTDTQYF.

The V gene is TRBV5-1, the J gene TRBJ2-7, with D perhaps TRBD2 (7 bases). V lost 4 bases to trimming and J lost 5 bases, with 19 bases between them. CDR1 and CDR2 (germline): SGHRS, YFSETQ. The CDR3 length is 15 residues. CDR3 DNA sequence: TGCGCCAGCAGCCGGGAGGCGGGGGCGCGGAACGAGCAGTACTTC. This translates into CASSREAGARNEQYF. Variable domain in full (rest from reference TRBV5-1 and TRBJ2-7): KAGVTQTPRYLIKTRGQQVTLSCSPISGHRSVSWYQQTPGQGLQFLFEYFSETQRNKGNFPGRFSGRQFSNSRSEMNVSTLELGDSALYLCASSREAGARNEQYFGPGTRLTVT.

This clonotype was recorded only once. This chain connects TRBV3-1 to TRBJ2-2, with 9 bases fitting TRBD2. CDR1 LGHDT and CDR2 YNNKEL come from the germline V gene (reference sequence). CDR3 length: 16 residues. V was pared by 2 bases and J by 2 bases, with 3 bases of the junction left unmatched. The CDR3: CASSQPTSGNTGELFF. The CDR3 DNA is TGTGCCAGCAGCCAACCGACTAGCGGAAACACCGGGGAGCTGTTTTTT.

DNA of the CDR3: TGTGCCAGCAGTCTGACGGGACTTTCACGCACCGAGCAGTACTTC. Protein product: CASSLTGLSRTEQYF. The V call is TRBV12-3 or TRBV12-4, the J call TRBJ2-7; D may be TRBD2 (6 bases). The CDR3 runs 15 residues. The V gene lost 5 bases and the J gene lost 6 bases, with 20 bases spanning the gap.

This clonotype was seen repeatedly, ten times or more. The genes are TRBV7-8 and TRBJ2-2; TRBD2 agrees at 13 bases. J was trimmed by 5 bases and V by 5 bases; bases with no gene match: 8. The germline V gene has CDR1 SGHVS and CDR2 FQNEAQ. The CDR3 extends over 17 amino acids. This CDR3 is CASSLLTSGGGTGELFF. CDR3 in DNA: TGTGCCAGCAGCCTCCTCACTAGCGGGGGGGGAACCGGGGAGCTGTTTTTT.

This CDR3 is CASSYAGKTEAFF. The CDR3 DNA is TGTGCCAGCAGTTACGCGGGTAAGACTGAAGCTTTCTTT. The chain is built from TRBV6-5 and TRBJ1-1; no clear D. This CDR3 region has 13 residues. Trimming cost V 2 bases and J 5 bases, with 9 bases left between them. The germline CDR1 and CDR2 sequences are MNHEY and SVGAGI.

This clonotype has a count of ten or more. The chain carries TRBV28 and TRBJ2-4, with 9 positions matching TRBD2. The V segment lost 3 bases and the J segment 3 bases; nucleotides outside the gene matches: 12. There are 18 residues in the CDR3. CDR1 MDHEN and CDR2 SYDVKM come from the germline V gene. The CDR3 sequence is CASSFRREGLLVKNIQYF. The CDR3 DNA reads as TGTGCCAGCAGTTTCAGGCGGGAGGGTCTGTTGGTCAAAAACATTCAGTACTTC.

This clonotype was found many times. The chain couples TRBV6-6 to TRBJ1-6, with D hard to call. CDR3 length: 12 amino acids. The V gene's germline CDR1 is MNHNY and CDR2 SVGAGI (reference sequence). V shed 0 bases and J shed 13 bases, with 7 bases lying between them. The CDR3 DNA follows: TGTGCCAGCAGTTACTCCGCATCGCCCCTCCACTTT. It translates to CASSYSASPLHF.

The chain combines TRBV7-2 with TRBJ2-3; 8 bases line up with TRBD2. The length of the CDR3 is 15 residues. J was trimmed by 3 bases and V by 1 base; bases with no gene match: 3. Per the germline V gene, CDR1 is SGHTA and CDR2 is FQGNSA. The CDR3 here is CASSLGSGETDTQYF. For the CDR3, the DNA is TGTGCCAGCAGCTTAGGTAGCGGGGAAACAGATACGCAGTATTTT.

This clonotype appeared many times. The rearrangement joins TRBV5-1 to TRBJ2-1; no reliable D call. The CDR3 is 14 amino acids. V lost 7 bases and J 0 bases, leaving 11 bases between the germline ends. Germline V lookup: CDR1 SGHRS, CDR2 YFSETQ. Written as DNA, the CDR3 is TGCGCCAGCGCCGGCGGAAGCTCCTACAATGAGCAGTTCTTC. This codes for CASAGGSSYNEQFF.

On this clonotype: One junction end does not reproduce the germline sequence, and a read error may be involved. This rearrangement joins TRBV12-3 or TRBV12-4 to TRBJ1-2; D gene unclear. The CDR3 is 14 amino acids. CDR3 bases: TGTGCCAGCAGTAGGAGGGCAGAAAACTATGGCTACATCTTC. It specifies CASSRRAENYGYIF.

V gene TRBV13 combines with J gene TRBJ2-1; weak D call: TRBD1 (6 bases). From germline, CDR1 is PRHDT and CDR2 FYEKMQ (reference sequence). The CDR3 is 12 residues long. The V end was cut by 0 bases, the J end by 14 bases, with 11 bases between. CDR3 DNA sequence: TGTGCCAGCAGCTTAGGCCGCGACAGGAAGTTCTTC. Amino acid sequence: CASSLGRDRKFF. The entire variable domain, with the rest obtained from reference TRBV13 and TRBJ2-1, is as follows: AAGVIQSPRHLIKEKRETATLKCYPIPRHDTVYWYQQGPGQDPQFLISFYEKMQSDKGSIPDRFSAQQFSDYHSELNMSSLELGDSALYFCASSLGRDRKFFGPGTRLTVL.

This clonotype was recorded at least ten times. DNA of the CDR3: TGTGCCAGCAGTTCCTCCGACTCCCATCTTAGTGGCTACACCTTC. Its protein is CASSSSDSHLSGYTF. The chain joins TRBV12-3 or TRBV12-4 to TRBJ1-2; no definite D call. The CDR3 sequence is 15 residues long. The ends were cut back, 4 bases at V and 7 bases at J, with 19 bases in the middle.

This chain links TRBV11-2 with TRBJ2-3; D is unresolved. This CDR3 has 16 residues. Germline V gene lookup returns CDR1 SGHAT and CDR2 FQNNGV. Trimming removed 5 bases at V and 0 bases at J, with 15 bases between. The CDR3 coding sequence is TGTGCCAGCAGCCCCGAGCCCCTGTTGAGCACAGATACGCAGTATTTT. Translation gives CASSPEPLLSTDTQYF.

V is TRBV3-1 and J is TRBJ2-3; D is unresolved. Trimming shortened V by 0 bases and J by 0 bases, and 7 bases separated the two germline ends. There are 15 residues in the CDR3. CDR1 LGHDT and CDR2 YNNKEL come from the germline V gene (reference sequence). CDR3 sequence: CASSQDPKSTDTQYF. The CDR3 region has the DNA TGTGCCAGCAGCCAAGATCCTAAGAGCACAGATACGCAGTATTTT.

This sequence joins TRBV30 and TRBJ1-2; tentative D call: TRBD1 (5 bases). CDR3 length equals 13 residues. The germline gives CDR1 GTSNPN, CDR2 SVGIG (reference sequence). Between the trimmed V and J ends, which lost 4 bases and 6 bases, there was a span of 15 bases. CDR3 bases: TGTGCCTGGACTGGGGGAAAGGACCATGGCTACACCTTC. Amino acids: CAWTGGKDHGYTF.

The chain recombines TRBV15 with TRBJ2-3, with TRBD2 matching over 7 bases. V trimming: 1 base; J trimming: 8 bases; junction bases outside the gene matches: 3. Germline V gives CDR1 LNHNV, CDR2 YYDKDF (reference sequence). CDR3 length: 13 amino acids. CDR3 in amino acids: CATSRVPGGTQYF. For the CDR3, the DNA is TGTGCCACCAGCAGAGTGCCGGGGGGTACGCAGTATTTT.

V and J are TRBV20-1 and TRBJ2-1, with TRBD2 matching 11 bases. The ends lost 5 bases at V and 9 bases at J; junction bases unmatched: 9. The CDR3 is made up of 14 amino acids. CDR1 DFQATT and CDR2 SNEGSKA come from the germline V gene (reference sequence). In nucleotides, the CDR3 is TGCAGTGCTTCTAGCGGGAGGAAAGACAGTGAGCAGTTCTTC. It encodes CSASSGRKDSEQFF.

Many counts were recorded for this clonotype. The chain has TRBV5-1 and TRBJ1-1; 8 bases are shared with TRBD1. Germline assignment: CDR1 SGHRS and CDR2 YFSETQ. The CDR3 sequence is 15 residues long. V lost 2 bases and J lost 1; bases outside the gene matches: 4. The CDR3 DNA reads TGCGCCAGCAGCTTAACCGGGACAGGGAACACTGAAGCTTTCTTT. It encodes CASSLTGTGNTEAFF.

The rearrangement uses TRBV15 and TRBJ2-4, with 9 bases fitting TRBD1. The junction had 8 bases not matched to a gene; V was cut back by 8 bases and J by 9 bases. CDR1 LNHNV and CDR2 YYDKDF come from the germline V gene (reference sequence). The CDR3 has 13 amino acids. The CDR3 loop is CATATGGGRIQYF. CDR3 coding DNA: TGTGCCACCGCGACAGGGGGGGGTCGCATTCAGTACTTC.

This clonotype appeared a few times. CDR3 loop: CASSLNRASQYEQYF. DNA for the CDR3: TGCGCCAGCAGCTTGAACAGGGCCTCGCAGTACGAGCAGTACTTC. This chain connects TRBV5-1 to TRBJ2-7; tentative D call: TRBD1 (6 bases). The CDR3 is 15 residues long. Trimming took off 1 base at V and 4 bases at J, with 15 bases between the two ends. In germline, CDR1 is SGHRS, CDR2 YFSETQ.

This clonotype appeared a few times. The gene calls are TRBV5-1 and TRBJ2-7; 11 nucleotides agree with TRBD2. Trimming at V came to 3 bases and at J to 7 bases, leaving 12 bases not matched to a gene. CDR3 size: 16 residues. The germline gives CDR1 SGHRS, CDR2 YFSETQ. DNA of the CDR3: TGCGCCAGCAGCTCCAGTTATAGCGGGGGGGCGAGGGAGCAGTACTTC. Amino acid sequence: CASSSSYSGGAREQYF.